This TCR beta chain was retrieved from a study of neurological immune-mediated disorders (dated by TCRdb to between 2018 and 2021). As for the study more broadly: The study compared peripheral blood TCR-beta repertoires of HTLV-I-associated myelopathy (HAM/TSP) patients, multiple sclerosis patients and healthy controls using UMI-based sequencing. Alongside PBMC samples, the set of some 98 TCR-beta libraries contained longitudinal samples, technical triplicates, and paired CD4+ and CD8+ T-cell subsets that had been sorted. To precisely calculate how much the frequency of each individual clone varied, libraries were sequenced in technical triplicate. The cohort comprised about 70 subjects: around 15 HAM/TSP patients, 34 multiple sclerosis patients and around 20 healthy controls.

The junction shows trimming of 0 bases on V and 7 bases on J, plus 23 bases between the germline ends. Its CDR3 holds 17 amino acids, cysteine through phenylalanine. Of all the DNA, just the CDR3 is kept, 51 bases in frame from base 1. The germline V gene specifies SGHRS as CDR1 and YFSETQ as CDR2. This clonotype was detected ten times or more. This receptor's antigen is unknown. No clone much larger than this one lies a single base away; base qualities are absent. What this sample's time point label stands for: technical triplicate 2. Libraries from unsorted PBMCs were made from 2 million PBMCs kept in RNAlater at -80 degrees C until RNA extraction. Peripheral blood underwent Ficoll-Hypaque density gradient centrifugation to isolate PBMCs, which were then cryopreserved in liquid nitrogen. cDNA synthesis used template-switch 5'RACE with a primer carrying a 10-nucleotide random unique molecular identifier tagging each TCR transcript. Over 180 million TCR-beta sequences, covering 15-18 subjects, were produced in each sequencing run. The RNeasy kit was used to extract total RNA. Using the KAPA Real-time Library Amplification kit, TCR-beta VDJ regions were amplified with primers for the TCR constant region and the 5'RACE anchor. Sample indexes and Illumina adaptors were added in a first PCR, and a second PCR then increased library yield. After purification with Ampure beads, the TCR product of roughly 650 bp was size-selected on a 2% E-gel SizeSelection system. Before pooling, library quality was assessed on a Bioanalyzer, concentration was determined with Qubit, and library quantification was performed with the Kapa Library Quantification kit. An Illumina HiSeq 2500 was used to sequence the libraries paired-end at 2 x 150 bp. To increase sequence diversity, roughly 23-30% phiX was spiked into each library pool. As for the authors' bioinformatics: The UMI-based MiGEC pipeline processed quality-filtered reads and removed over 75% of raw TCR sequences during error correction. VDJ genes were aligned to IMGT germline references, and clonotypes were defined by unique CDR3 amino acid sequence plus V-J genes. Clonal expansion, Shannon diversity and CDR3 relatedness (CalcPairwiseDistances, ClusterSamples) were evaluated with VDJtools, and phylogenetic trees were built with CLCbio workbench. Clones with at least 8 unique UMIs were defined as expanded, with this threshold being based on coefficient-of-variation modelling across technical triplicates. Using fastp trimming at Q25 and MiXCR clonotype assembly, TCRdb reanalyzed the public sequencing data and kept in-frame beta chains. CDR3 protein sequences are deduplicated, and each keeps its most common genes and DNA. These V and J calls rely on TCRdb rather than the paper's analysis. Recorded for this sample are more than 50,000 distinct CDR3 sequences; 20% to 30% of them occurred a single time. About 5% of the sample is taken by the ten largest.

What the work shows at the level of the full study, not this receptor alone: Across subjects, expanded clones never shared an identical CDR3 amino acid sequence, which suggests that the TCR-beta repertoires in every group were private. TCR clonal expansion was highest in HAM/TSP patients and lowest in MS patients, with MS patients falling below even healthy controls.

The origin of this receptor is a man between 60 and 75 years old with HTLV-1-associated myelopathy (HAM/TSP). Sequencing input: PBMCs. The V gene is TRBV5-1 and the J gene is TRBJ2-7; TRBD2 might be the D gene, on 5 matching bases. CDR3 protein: CASSLVPLTNPGSEQYF. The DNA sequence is TGCGCCAGCAGCTTGGTCCCCCTGACTAATCCGGGGAGTGAGCAGTACTTC. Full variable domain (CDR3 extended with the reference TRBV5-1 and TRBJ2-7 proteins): KAGVTQTPRYLIKTRGQQVTLSCSPISGHRSVSWYQQTPGQGLQFLFEYFSETQRNKGNFPGRFSGRQFSNSRSEMNVSTLELGDSALYLCASSLVPLTNPGSEQYFGPGTRLTVT.